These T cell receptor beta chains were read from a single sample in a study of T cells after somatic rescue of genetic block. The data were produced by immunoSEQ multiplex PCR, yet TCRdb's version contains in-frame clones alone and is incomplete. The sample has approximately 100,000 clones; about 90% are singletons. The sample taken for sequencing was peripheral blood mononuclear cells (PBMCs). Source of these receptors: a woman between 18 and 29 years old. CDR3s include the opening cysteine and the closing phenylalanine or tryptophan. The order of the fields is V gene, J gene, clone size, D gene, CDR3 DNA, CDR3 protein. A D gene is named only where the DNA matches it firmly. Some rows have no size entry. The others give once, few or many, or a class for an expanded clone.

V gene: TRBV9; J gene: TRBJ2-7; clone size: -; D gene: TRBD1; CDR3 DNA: TGTGCCAGCAGCGCCCGGACAGGAACCTACGAGCAGTACTTC; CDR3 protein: CASSARTGTYEQYF
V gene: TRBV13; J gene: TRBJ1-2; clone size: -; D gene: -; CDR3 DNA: TGTGCCAGCAGCTCATCAGGGGTTGCTGGCGGCTACACCTTC; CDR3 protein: CASSSSGVAGGYTF
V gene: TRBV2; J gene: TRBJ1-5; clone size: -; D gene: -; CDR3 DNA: TGTGCCAGCAGTGAAGGGGGGCGGAGGGGCAATCAGCCCCAGCATTTT; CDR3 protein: CASSEGGRRGNQPQHF
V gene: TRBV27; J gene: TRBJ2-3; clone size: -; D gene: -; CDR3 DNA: TGTGCCAGCAGCCGGACAAGGGTCACAGATACGCAGTATTTT; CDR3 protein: CASSRTRVTDTQYF
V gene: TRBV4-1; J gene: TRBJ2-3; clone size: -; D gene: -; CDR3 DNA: TGCGCCAGCAGCCAAGGATTCGCGGGGGATACGCAGTATTTT; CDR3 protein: CASSQGFAGDTQYF
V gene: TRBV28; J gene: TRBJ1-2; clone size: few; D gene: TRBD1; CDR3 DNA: TGTGCCAGCAGCCCCCTAGGGACAGGAGACTATGGCTACACCTTC; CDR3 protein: CASSPLGTGDYGYTF
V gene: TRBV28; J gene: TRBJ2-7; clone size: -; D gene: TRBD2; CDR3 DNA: TGTGCCAGCAGCTCAGCCGGGACTAGCGGGACTGGCGAGCAGTACTTC; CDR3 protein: CASSSAGTSGTGEQYF
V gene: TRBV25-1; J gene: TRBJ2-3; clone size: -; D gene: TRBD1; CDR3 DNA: TGTGCCAGCAGCTCCCGGACAGGGCACACAGATACGCAGTATTTT; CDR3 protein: CASSSRTGHTDTQYF
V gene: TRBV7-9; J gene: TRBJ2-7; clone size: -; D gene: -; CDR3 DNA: TGTGCCAGCAGCTCTATCTCCTACGAGCAGTACTTC; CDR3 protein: CASSSISYEQYF
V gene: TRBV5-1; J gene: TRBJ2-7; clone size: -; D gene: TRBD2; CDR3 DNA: TGCGCCAGCAGATCTAGCGGAAGCTCCTACGAGCAGTACTTC; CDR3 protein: CASRSSGSSYEQYF
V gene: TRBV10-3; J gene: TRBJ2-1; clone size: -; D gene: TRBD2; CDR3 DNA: TGTGCCATCAGCTCGGGACTAGGTGGTGATGAGCAGTTCTTC; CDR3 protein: CAISSGLGGDEQFF
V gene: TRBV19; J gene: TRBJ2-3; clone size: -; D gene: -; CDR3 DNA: TGTACCAGTAGTACCCTGTGGGGGAGCACAGATACGCAGTATTTT; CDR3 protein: CTSSTLWGSTDTQYF
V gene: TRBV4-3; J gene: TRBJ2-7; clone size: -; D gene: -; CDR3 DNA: TGCGCCAGCAGCCAAGTCTTGACAGGCCGAGGGGAGCAGTACTTC; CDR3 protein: CASSQVLTGRGEQYF
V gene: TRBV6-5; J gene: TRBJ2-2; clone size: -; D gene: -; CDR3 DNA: TGTGCCAGCAGCCGGCTAACCGGCCGGGAGCTGTTTTTT; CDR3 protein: CASSRLTGRELFF